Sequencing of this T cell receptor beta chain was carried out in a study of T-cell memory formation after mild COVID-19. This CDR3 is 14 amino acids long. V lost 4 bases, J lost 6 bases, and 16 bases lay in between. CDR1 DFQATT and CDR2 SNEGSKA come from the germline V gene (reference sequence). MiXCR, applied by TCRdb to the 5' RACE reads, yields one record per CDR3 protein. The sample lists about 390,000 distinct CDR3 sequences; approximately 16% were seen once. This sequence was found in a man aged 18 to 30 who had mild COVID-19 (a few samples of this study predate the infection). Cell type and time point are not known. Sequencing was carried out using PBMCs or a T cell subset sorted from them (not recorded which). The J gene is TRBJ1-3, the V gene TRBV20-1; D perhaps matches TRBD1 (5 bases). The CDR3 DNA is TGCAGTGCTACACAACCCCAGGGCGCAAACACCATATATTTT. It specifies CSATQPQGANTIYF.